This T cell receptor (beta chain) was retrieved from a study of T cell responses to AZD1222 COVID-19 vaccine. Overall study findings and caveats: A rise in Spike-specific TCR breadth and depth followed two AZD1222 doses. Distributed over spike, vaccine-associated CD4 TCRs predominated at 160-218 and 743-854.

As to this clone: Antigen specificity is unknown.

Produced via immunoSEQ multiplex PCR; TCRdb's table is partial and in-frame only. The repertoire holds 45,000 to 55,000 clones, with approximately 79% as singletons. The receptor comes from an adult in good health. This sample comprised peripheral blood, obtained on day 0 of MenACWY control vaccination.

Here the CDR3 DNA reads TGCAGTGGCAAACACACAGATACGCAGTATTTT. Translated, it gives CSGKHTDTQYF. The chain has TRBV20-1 and TRBJ2-3; no clear D gene. The CDR3 contains 11 residues. Trimming cost V 7 bases and J 2 bases, with 7 bases left between them. Germline CDR1 reads DFQATT; CDR2 reads SNEGSKA (reference sequence).